This record covers a single T cell receptor (beta chain). Its antigen is undetermined. The data belong to a study of long-term antiretroviral therapy in people with HIV. Whole-study findings and limits: Blood draws took place between 2004 and 2017 and possibly involved older ART regimens.

This was the immunoSEQ v3.0 assay at survey level. Sequencing aimed to cover about 40,000-55,000 T-cell genomes per sample. The method was immunoSEQ multiplex PCR; TCRdb's version includes in-frame clones alone and lacks a portion of them. The data contain about 25,000 clones, about 88% of them singletons. CDR1 is SGHDN, CDR2 FVKESK, per germline. Trimming cost V 1 base and J 3 bases, with 12 bases left between them. The CDR3 runs to 15 residues. The samples, holding about 0.95-10 million cryopreserved PBMC, were thawed before DNA extraction was carried out. V usage is TRBV14 and J usage is TRBJ2-5, with a possible D match to TRBD1 (6 bases). The receptor comes from a woman in her 30s with HIV. Sequencing used unsorted PBMCs, obtained 1.9 years after starting antiretroviral therapy. CDR3 nucleotide sequence: TGTGCCAGCAGCCAAGGGGGGCAGCCTAAAGAGACCCAGTACTTC. This gives the protein CASSQGGQPKETQYF.